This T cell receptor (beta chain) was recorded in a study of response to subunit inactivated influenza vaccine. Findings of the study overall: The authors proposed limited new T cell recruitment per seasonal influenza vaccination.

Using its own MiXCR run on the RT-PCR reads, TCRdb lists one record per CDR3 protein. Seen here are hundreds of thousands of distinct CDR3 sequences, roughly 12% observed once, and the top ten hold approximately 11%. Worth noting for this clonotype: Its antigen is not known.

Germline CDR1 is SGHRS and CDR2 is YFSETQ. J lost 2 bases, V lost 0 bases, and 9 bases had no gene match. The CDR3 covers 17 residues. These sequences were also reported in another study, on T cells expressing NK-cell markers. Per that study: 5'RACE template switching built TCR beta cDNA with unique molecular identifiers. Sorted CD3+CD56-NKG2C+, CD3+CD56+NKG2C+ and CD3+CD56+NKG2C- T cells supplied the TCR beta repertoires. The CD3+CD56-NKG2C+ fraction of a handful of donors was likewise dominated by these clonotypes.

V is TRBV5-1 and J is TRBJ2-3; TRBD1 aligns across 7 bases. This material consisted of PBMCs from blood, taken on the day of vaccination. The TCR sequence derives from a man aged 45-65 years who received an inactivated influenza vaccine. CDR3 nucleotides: TGCGCCAGCAGCTTGGGCCCCACAGGGGCCTACACAGATACGCAGTATTTT. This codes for CASSLGPTGAYTDTQYF.